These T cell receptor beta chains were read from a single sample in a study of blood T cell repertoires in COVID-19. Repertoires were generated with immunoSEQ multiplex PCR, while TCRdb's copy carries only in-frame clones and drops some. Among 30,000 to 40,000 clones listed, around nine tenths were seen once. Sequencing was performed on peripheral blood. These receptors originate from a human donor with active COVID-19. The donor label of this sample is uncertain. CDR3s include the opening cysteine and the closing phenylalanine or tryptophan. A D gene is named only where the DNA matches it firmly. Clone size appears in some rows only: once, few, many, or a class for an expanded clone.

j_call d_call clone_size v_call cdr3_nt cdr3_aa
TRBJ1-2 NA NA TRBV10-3 TGTGCCATCACCGGAACCGGTCAGGCTAACTATGGCTACACCTTC CAITGTGQANYGYTF
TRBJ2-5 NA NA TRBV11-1 TGTGCCAGCAGCTTAGCCCGAACTCGAAAAGAGACCCAGTACTTC CASSLARTRKETQYF
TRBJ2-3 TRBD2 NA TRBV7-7 TGTGCTAGCAGCTCCACGGGGGGGCCCAAAGATACGCAGTATTTT CASSSTGGPKDTQYF
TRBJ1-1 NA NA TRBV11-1 TGTGCCAGCAGCTTAGGGGCTACCATGAACACTGAAGCTTTCTTT CASSLGATMNTEAFF
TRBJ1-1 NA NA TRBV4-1 TGCGCCAGCAGCCAAGTTTCCAGGTCGTTGACTGAAGCTTTCTTT CASSQVSRSLTEAFF
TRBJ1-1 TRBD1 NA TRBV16 TGTGCCAGCAGCCAAAGAGACAGGGGAACTGAAGCTTTCTTT CASSQRDRGTEAFF
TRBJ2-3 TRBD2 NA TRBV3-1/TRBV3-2 TGTGCCAGCAGGTACGGGACTAGCGGATGGGGGCGCACAGATACGCAGTATTTT CASRYGTSGWGRTDTQYF
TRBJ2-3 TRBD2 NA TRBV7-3 TGTGCCAGCAGCTCTAGCGGGGGTCGAGATACGCAGTATTTT CASSSSGGRDTQYF
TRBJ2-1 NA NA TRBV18 TGTGCCAGCTCCCCCAGGGCTGATAGGGGGGAGCAGTTCTTC CASSPRADRGEQFF
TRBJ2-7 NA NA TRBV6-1 TGTGCCAGCAGTGACAGTCCCCTTTACGAGCAGTACTTC CASSDSPLYEQYF
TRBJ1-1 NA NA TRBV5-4 TGTGCCAGCAGCTTGTCACAGGTGAACACTGAAGCTTTCTTT CASSLSQVNTEAFF
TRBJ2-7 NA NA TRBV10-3 TGTGCCATCAGTGAAGGACAGAGCTACGAGCAGTACTTC CAISEGQSYEQYF
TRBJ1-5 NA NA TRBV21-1 TGTGCCAGCAGCGCCCCTAGGACAGGGGGATCAAGCAATCAGCCCCAGCATTTT CASSAPRTGGSSNQPQHF
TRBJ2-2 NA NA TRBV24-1 TGTGCCACCAGTGACTCCGGGATCCCAACCGGGGAGCTGTTTTTT CATSDSGIPTGELFF
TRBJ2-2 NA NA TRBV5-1 TGCGCCAGCAGCAAGGGCAGCTTACAGGGCACCGGGGAGCTGTTTTTT CASSKGSLQGTGELFF
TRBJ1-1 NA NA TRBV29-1 TGCAGCGTTGTTGGGGCAGAAGCTTTCTTT CSVVGAEAFF
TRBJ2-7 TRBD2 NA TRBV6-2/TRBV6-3 TGTGCCAGCAGCGATCCGGGGGGAGACTCCTACGAGCAGTACTTC CASSDPGGDSYEQYF
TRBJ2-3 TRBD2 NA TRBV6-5 TGTGCCAGCAGTTCCCCCCAGCGGGGGAAAGATACGCAGTATTTT CASSSPQRGKDTQYF
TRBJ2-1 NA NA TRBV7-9 TGTGCCAGCGGCCTGCATGGGAGCAACAATGAGCAGTTCTTC CASGLHGSNNEQFF
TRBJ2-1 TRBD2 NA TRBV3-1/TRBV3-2 TGTGCCAGCAAGGACTACGCGGGGGGTAAAGATGAGCAGTTCTTC CASKDYAGGKDEQFF
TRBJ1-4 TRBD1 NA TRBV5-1 TGCGCCAGCAGCTTGATTGCGGGGACAGGGGATGAAAAACTGTTTTTT CASSLIAGTGDEKLFF
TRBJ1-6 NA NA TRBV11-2 TGTGCCAGCAGCTTAGAGCGGGCGGGACCCCTCCACTTT CASSLERAGPLHF
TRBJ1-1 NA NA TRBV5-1 TGCGCCAGCAGCCCTCGATCCGGGAACACTGAAGCTTTCTTT CASSPRSGNTEAFF
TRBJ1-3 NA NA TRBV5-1 TGCGCCAGCAGCTCGATGGGACTCTCTGGAAACACCATATATTTT CASSSMGLSGNTIYF
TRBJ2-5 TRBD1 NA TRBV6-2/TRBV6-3 TGTGCCAGCAGTGGGACAGGGGGCGCGGAGACCCAGTACTTC CASSGTGGAETQYF
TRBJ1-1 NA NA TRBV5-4 TGTGCCAGCAGCTTGGGGGCCCGGAACACTGAAGCTTTCTTT CASSLGARNTEAFF
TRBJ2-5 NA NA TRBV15 TGTGCCACCAGCAGAGACAGGGGCATGGGAGAGACCCAGTACTTC CATSRDRGMGETQYF
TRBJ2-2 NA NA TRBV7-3 TGTGCCAGCAGCTTACGGGGGAACACCGGGGAGCTGTTTTTT CASSLRGNTGELFF
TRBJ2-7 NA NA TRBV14 TGTGCCAGCAGCATAACAGGGACCCTCTACGAGCAGTACTTC CASSITGTLYEQYF
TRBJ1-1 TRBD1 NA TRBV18 TGTGCCAGCTCACAGTCTAGGGGACAGCACGAAGCTTTCTTT CASSQSRGQHEAFF
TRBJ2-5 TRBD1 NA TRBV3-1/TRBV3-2 TGTGCCAGCAGCCAAGTAAGGGGGCCCGAGGAAGAGACCCAGTACTTC CASSQVRGPEEETQYF
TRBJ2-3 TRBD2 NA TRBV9 TGTGCCAGCAGCGTTTCCCTAGCGGGGGGAAGCACAGATACGCAGTATTTT CASSVSLAGGSTDTQYF
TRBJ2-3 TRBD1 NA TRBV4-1 TGCGCCAGCAGCCTTCGGGACAGGGGAATTCTGAGCACAGATACGCAGTATTTT CASSLRDRGILSTDTQYF
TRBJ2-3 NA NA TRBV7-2 TGTGCCAGCAGCTTAGAATGGGGCAAAGATACGCAGTATTTT CASSLEWGKDTQYF
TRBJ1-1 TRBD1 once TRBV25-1 TGTGCCAGCAGCCTCACCGTGGGGACAGGAGTGGCTTTCTTT CASSLTVGTGVAFF
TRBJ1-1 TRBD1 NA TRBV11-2 TGTGCCAGCGTCCGGGACAGGGGGCGTATGAACACTGAAGCTTTCTTT CASVRDRGRMNTEAFF
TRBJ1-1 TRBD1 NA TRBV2 TGTGCCAGCAGCGGAACGGGACAGGGAAAGCTGCCGGGACTAGAAGCTTTCTTT CASSGTGQGKLPGLEAFF
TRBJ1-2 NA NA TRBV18 TGTGCCAGCTCACCAGGTGTACAGAACTATGGCTACACCTTC CASSPGVQNYGYTF
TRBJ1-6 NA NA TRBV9 TGTGCCAGCAGCGTAGGGATCGAAGCGGGCGGTAGCTCCTATAATTCACCCCTCCACTTT CASSVGIEAGGSSYNSPLHF
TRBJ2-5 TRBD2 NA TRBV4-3 TGCGCCAGCAGCCAAGCCGGGTTCTCGCGGGGGGGATCCGAGACCCAGTACTTC CASSQAGFSRGGSETQYF
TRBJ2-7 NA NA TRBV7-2 TGTGCCAGCAGCTTAGTAACTAGCCTTCCCTACGAGCAGTACTTC CASSLVTSLPYEQYF
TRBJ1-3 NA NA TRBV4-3 TGCGCCAGCAGCCTAGAACGGGGGATAGCTGGAAACACCATATATTTT CASSLERGIAGNTIYF
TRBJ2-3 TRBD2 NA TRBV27 TGTGCCAGCAGAAGGACTAGGACCTCCCGGGATACGCAGTATTTT CASRRTRTSRDTQYF
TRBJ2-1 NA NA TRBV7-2 TGTGCCAGCAGCTTCTACGGCTCCTACAATGAGCAGTTCTTC CASSFYGSYNEQFF
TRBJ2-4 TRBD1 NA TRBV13 TGTGCCAGCAGCTTAGCACAGGGGCAAAACATTCAGTACTTC CASSLAQGQNIQYF
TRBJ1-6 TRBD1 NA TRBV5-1 TGCGCCAGCAGCGGGACAGGGGGCGCCGCCTCACCCCTCCACTTT CASSGTGGAASPLHF
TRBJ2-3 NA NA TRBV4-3 TGCGCCAGCAGCCAAGCCGGTACCACAGATACGCAGTATTTT CASSQAGTTDTQYF
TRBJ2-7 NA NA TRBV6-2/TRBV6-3 TGTGCCAGCACCCCACCCTGGGGGGGGGCCTCCTACGAGCAGTACTTC CASTPPWGGASYEQYF
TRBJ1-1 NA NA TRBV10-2 TGCGCCAGCAGTGACCTTGGTGGCAGATGGACTGAAGCTTTCTTT CASSDLGGRWTEAFF
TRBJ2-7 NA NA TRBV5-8 TGTGCCAGCAGCCCACGGTTGACAGTGTCCTACGAGCAGTACTTC CASSPRLTVSYEQYF
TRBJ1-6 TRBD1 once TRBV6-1 TGTACCAGCAGTGACGAAGGGGGCCAACGCCATAATAATTCACCCCTCCACTTT CTSSDEGGQRHNNSPLHF
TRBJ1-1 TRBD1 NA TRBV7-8 TGTGCCAGCAGCTCCGGGACAGGGAACATGAACACTGAAGCTTTCTTT CASSSGTGNMNTEAFF
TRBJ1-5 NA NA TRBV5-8 TGTGCCAGCAGCTTGACAGGGCGACATCATCAGCCCCAGCATTTT CASSLTGRHHQPQHF
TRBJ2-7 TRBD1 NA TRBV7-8 TGTGCCAGCAGCTTAGCAGGGACAGGGGACGAGCAGTACTTC CASSLAGTGDEQYF